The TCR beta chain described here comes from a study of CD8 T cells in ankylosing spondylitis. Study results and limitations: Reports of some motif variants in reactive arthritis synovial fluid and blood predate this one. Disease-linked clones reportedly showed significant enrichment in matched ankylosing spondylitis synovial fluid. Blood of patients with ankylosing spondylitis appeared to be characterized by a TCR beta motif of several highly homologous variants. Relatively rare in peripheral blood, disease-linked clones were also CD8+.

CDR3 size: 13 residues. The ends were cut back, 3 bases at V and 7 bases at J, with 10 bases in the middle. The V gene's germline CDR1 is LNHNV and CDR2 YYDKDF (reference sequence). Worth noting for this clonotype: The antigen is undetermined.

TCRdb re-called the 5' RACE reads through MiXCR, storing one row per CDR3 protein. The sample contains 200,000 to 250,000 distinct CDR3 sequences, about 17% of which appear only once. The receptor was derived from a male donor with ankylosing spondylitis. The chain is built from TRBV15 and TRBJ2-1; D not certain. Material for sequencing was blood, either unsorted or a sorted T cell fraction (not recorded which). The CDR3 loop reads CATSRDPRNEQFF. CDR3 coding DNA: TGTGCCACCAGCAGGGACCCCAGAAATGAGCAGTTCTTC.